The 8 T cell receptor beta chains presented below share a single source sample, sequenced in a study of blood T cell repertoires in COVID-19. Measured with immunoSEQ multiplex PCR; TCRdb has only the in-frame clones, and not every one. The sample shows about 130,000 clones, nearly 70% of them seen only once. Sequencing was performed on peripheral blood. Receptors originate from a woman in her sixties or seventies with acute or convalescent COVID-19.

This chain joins TRBV28 and TRBJ2-1, with 8 bases fitting TRBD1. Germline CDR1 is MDHEN and CDR2 is SYDVKM. This CDR3 is built from 15 residues. Losses at the gene ends were 7 bases for V and 2 bases for J; bases not matched to a gene: 7. The CDR3 sequence is CASTHGQGPYNEQFF. The DNA of the CDR3 is TGTGCCAGCACCCACGGACAGGGCCCCTACAATGAGCAGTTCTTC.

V gene TRBV5-4 combines with J gene TRBJ1-3, with 9 nucleotides matching TRBD1. The CDR3 is made up of 17 amino acids. Germline V gene lookup returns CDR1 SGHNT and CDR2 YYREEE (reference sequence). The V segment lost 4 bases and the J segment 3 bases; nucleotides outside the gene matches: 11. This CDR3 is CASSPWTGDRVGNTIYF. CDR3 nucleotide sequence: TGTGCCAGCAGCCCCTGGACAGGGGACAGAGTTGGAAACACCATATATTTT.

This clone occurred once. The genes are TRBV19 and TRBJ2-1, with 9 bases identical to TRBD2. This CDR3 spans 15 amino acids. CDR1 and CDR2 from the germline V gene are LNHDA and SQIVND (reference sequence). The junction had 12 bases not matched to a gene; V was cut back by 6 bases and J by 9 bases. CDR3 DNA sequence: TGTGCCAGTAGGGAATCTAGCGGGACTCACGGTGAGCAGTTCTTC. This gives the protein CASRESSGTHGEQFF.

This clone has a handful of counts. Written as DNA, the CDR3 is TGCGCCAGCAGCCGGCAAATTGCGTCCGACAGGGCTAACTATGGCTACACCTTC. Translated, it gives CASSRQIASDRANYGYTF. This chain uses TRBV4-1 with TRBJ1-2, with TRBD1 identical over 7 bases. CDR1 is MGHRA and CDR2 is YSYEKL in the germline V gene. This CDR3 comprises 18 residues. J gave up 0 bases and V 4 bases, and 14 bases lay outside the gene matches.

This clone was recorded a few times. This chain connects TRBV19 to TRBJ1-2; no firm D call. V was pared by 6 bases and J by 1 base, with 6 bases between. CDR3 length equals 12 residues. The V gene's germline CDR1 is LNHDA and CDR2 SQIVND (reference sequence). The CDR3, as DNA: TGTGCCAGTAGCCTACTTAACTATGGCTACACCTTC. Translating it yields CASSLLNYGYTF.

This clone has just one count. The chain uses TRBV7-3 and TRBJ2-1; the match to TRBD2 covers 7 bases. The CDR3 runs to 16 residues. The J segment lost 7 bases and the V segment lost 1 base, leaving 10 bases of the junction unmatched. Germline V gene sequence: CDR1 SGHTA, CDR2 FQGTGA. CDR3 nucleotide sequence: TGTGCCAGCAGCTTAATTTGGGCTAGCGGAGCTAATGAGCAGTTCTTC. Protein product: CASSLIWASGANEQFF.

The genes are TRBV2 and TRBJ1-5; the D is unclear. Germline loops: CDR1 SNHLY, CDR2 FYNNEI. Trimming took off 2 bases at V and 2 bases at J, with 19 bases between the two ends. This CDR3 comprises 18 residues. DNA of the CDR3: TGTGCCAGCAGTGAACCAGCCCAGGTTGGTATACGCAATCAGCCCCAGCATTTT. Encoded protein: CASSEPAQVGIRNQPQHF.

The chain employs TRBV14 and TRBJ1-2; 7 bases agree with TRBD1. The CDR3 is 13 amino acids. With V trimmed by 2 bases and J by 5 bases, 2 bases remained unmatched. The germline gives CDR1 SGHDN, CDR2 FVKESK. CDR3 nucleotide sequence: TGTGCCAGCAGCCAAACACAGGGGTATGGCTACACCTTC. This sequence encodes CASSQTQGYGYTF.